This is a list of T cell receptor beta chains from one sample in a study of T cells in Graves' hyperthyroidism and ophthalmopathy. TCRdb re-called the multiplex PCR reads through MiXCR, storing one row per CDR3 protein. The sample lists some 400,000 distinct CDR3 sequences, about a fifth occurring once. Sequencing used blood. These receptors were taken from a young woman with Graves' hyperthyroidism. Each CDR3 is given with its conserved first and last residue. Each record gives: J gene, V gene, D gene, clone size, CDR3 DNA, CDR3 protein. The D gene is left open where the match is weak. Rows give clone size only sometimes, using once, few, many, or a class for an expanded clone.

>TRBJ2-2|TRBV27|TRBD1|many
TGTGCCAGCAGTTTATCAATTTGGACAGGGCGCCTCTTAAGCACCGGGGAGCTGTTTTTT
CASSLSIWTGRLLSTGELFF
>TRBJ2-2|TRBV7-8|.|many
TGTGCCAGCAGCTCAGACAGGTTGAACACCGGGGAGCTGTTTTTT
CASSSDRLNTGELFF
>TRBJ1-2|TRBV12-3/TRBV12-4|TRBD1|few
TGTGCCAGCAAACTCCGGGACAGGGGTATCAAGGGCTACACCTTC
CASKLRDRGIKGYTF
>TRBJ2-7|TRBV6-1|.|.
TGTGCCAGCAGTGAACGTTGGAGTCGCTCCTACGAGCAGTACTTC
CASSERWSRSYEQYF
>TRBJ1-5|TRBV6-5|TRBD1|many
TGTGCCAGCACTACGGGACAGGGGGATCAGCCCCAGCATTTT
CASTTGQGDQPQHF
>TRBJ1-5|TRBV27|TRBD1|few
TGTGCCAGCAGTTTTGGGGCAGGGGGTCAGCCCCAGCATTTT
CASSFGAGGQPQHF
>TRBJ2-3|TRBV5-1|.|few
TGCGCCAGCAGCTTGGTCGGCGCAGATACGCAGTATTTT
CASSLVGADTQYF
>TRBJ1-2|TRBV6-5|.|.
TGTGCCAGCAGTTCCAACAACTATGGCTGCACCTTC
CASSSNNYGCTF
>TRBJ1-1|TRBV5-1|TRBD1|few
TGCGCCAGCCACCGGACAGGGGGCTTGAACACTGAAGCTTTCTTT
CASHRTGGLNTEAFF
>TRBJ2-7|TRBV20-1|.|many
TGCAGTGCTAGGAGGAACTCCTACGAGCAGTACTTC
CSARRNSYEQYF
>TRBJ2-5|TRBV6-5|.|many
TGTGCCAGCAGTTTGGTGGGCGGGCTCCAAGAGACCCAGTACTTC
CASSLVGGLQETQYF
>TRBJ2-5|TRBV3-1|TRBD2|.
TGTGCCAGCAGCCATTCCGATTTAGCGGGGAGCCCCCAGTACTTC
CASSHSDLAGSPQYF
>TRBJ1-1|TRBV7-9|TRBD1|many
TGTGCCAGCAGCTTAGGGATCCGGGACAGGGGGATAGCTTTCTTT
CASSLGIRDRGIAFF
>TRBJ1-2|TRBV6-5|.|many
TGTGCCAGCAGTTACAACTCGCCCAGCAGGGATGGCTATGGCTACACCTTC
CASSYNSPSRDGYGYTF
>TRBJ1-5|TRBV3-1|TRBD1|.
TGTGCCAGCAGCAGGACAGGGGGCGCCGGGCAGCCCCAGCATTTT
CASSRTGGAGQPQHF
>TRBJ2-7|TRBV20-1|.|many
TGCAGTGCTCCGGACAGGACTACCTACGAGCAGTACTTC
CSAPDRTTYEQYF
>TRBJ2-2|TRBV5-1|.|few
TGCGCCAGCAGCCCCTCGGCGGTCAGTGGCACCGGGGAGCTGCTTTTT
CASSPSAVSGTGELLF
>TRBJ1-6|TRBV12-3/TRBV12-4|TRBD1|few
TGTGCCAGCAGCAGGGGGCTCTGGGATTCACCCCTCCACTTT
CASSRGLWDSPLHF
>TRBJ2-5|TRBV20-1|.|many
TGCAGTGCTGGAGACCAGACCCAGTACTTC
CSAGDQTQYF
>TRBJ1-1|TRBV7-8|.|many
TGTGCCAGCAGCTTAGAGAGAACTGAAGCTTTCTTT
CASSLERTEAFF
>TRBJ1-4|TRBV7-6|.|.
TGTGCCATCAGCCCGTTGTCGTGGGATGAAAAACTGTTTTTT
CAISPLSWDEKLFF
>TRBJ2-2|TRBV2|.|few
TGTGCCAGCAGTCCACGAGGGGGGGCCGGGGAGCTGTTTTTT
CASSPRGGAGELFF
>TRBJ1-5|TRBV24-1|.|many
TGTGCCACCCAGGCGGGGGTCTATCAGCCCCAGCATTTT
CATQAGVYQPQHF
>TRBJ1-5|TRBV6-2/TRBV6-3|TRBD1|.
TGTGCCAGTTCTGGCGGGGACACAGGGGCCCAGCATTTT
CASSGGDTGAQHF
>TRBJ2-7|TRBV30|TRBD2|.
TGTGCCTGGCGGGGGGATTTATCCTACGAGCAGTACTTC
CAWRGDLSYEQYF
>TRBJ1-1|TRBV20-1|TRBD1|.
TGCAGTCCCTCCGGGACAGGGGTCCCTGAAGCTTTCTTT
CSPSGTGVPEAFF
>TRBJ2-2|TRBV6-2/TRBV6-3|TRBD1|many
TGTGCCAGCAGTACCGGACAGGGTCAGCTTCCGAACACCGGGGAGCTGTTTTTT
CASSTGQGQLPNTGELFF
>TRBJ1-5|TRBV12-3/TRBV12-4|.|many
TGTGCCAGCAGTTTAGAGCGGTGGGGAGCTAATCAGCCCCAGCATTTT
CASSLERWGANQPQHF
>TRBJ2-5|TRBV7-9|.|few
TGTGCCAGCAGCTTATTCCAGAAAGAGACCCAGTACTTC
CASSLFQKETQYF
>TRBJ1-2|TRBV7-9|TRBD1|many
TGTGCCAGCAGCCGGGGACAGGGGCTCCATGGCTACACCTTC
CASSRGQGLHGYTF
>TRBJ1-1|TRBV4-2|TRBD1|many
TGTGCCAGCAGCGGCAGGGGGCTAAGTTCTACTGAAGCTTTCTTT
CASSGRGLSSTEAFF
>TRBJ1-2|TRBV4-1|.|many
TGCGCCAGCAGCCAAGCAGGAGTCGGCCCGCCCTATGGCTACACCTTC
CASSQAGVGPPYGYTF
>TRBJ1-2|TRBV11-2|TRBD1|many
TGTGCCAGCAGCTCGGGACAGGGCTATGGCTACACCTTC
CASSSGQGYGYTF
>TRBJ1-5|TRBV4-1|TRBD1|few
TGCGCCAGCAGCCAAGAGAACCGGGACAGGAAGCATTTT
CASSQENRDRKHF
>TRBJ2-7|TRBV3-1|TRBD2|few
TGTGCCAGCAGCCGATGGACTAGCTCCTCCTACGAGCAGTACTTC
CASSRWTSSSYEQYF
>TRBJ2-3|TRBV6-5|.|many
TGTGCCAGCAGTTACGGATGGGGCGGCCTGGGGACTAGCACAGATACGCAGTATTTT
CASSYGWGGLGTSTDTQYF
>TRBJ2-5|TRBV27|.|many
TGTGCCAGCAGTTCCGGGTCAGGGACCCAGTACTTC
CASSSGSGTQYF
>TRBJ2-5|TRBV28|.|many
TGTGCCAGCAGTTTAACCCCACCCGGGGAGACCCAGTACTTC
CASSLTPPGETQYF
>TRBJ2-3|TRBV12-3/TRBV12-4|.|.
TGTGCCAGCAGTTTTAGGCGCGGAGATACGCAGTATTTT
CASSFRRGDTQYF
>TRBJ1-3|TRBV12-3/TRBV12-4|.|.
TGTGCCAGCACCTCAGGCGGACGGAGCTCTGGAAACACCATATATTTT
CASTSGGRSSGNTIYF
>TRBJ2-5|TRBV6-8|.|many
TGTGCCAGCAGTTACGTGGGTTGGCAAGAGACCCAGTACTTC
CASSYVGWQETQYF
>TRBJ2-5|TRBV7-7|TRBD1|.
TGTGCTAGCAGCCCCGGGACAGGGGGGGCTGAGACCCAGTACTTC
CASSPGTGGAETQYF
>TRBJ2-5|TRBV24-1|.|many
TGTGCCACCAGTGAAACGGGGACTCCTCCTATCCGGTACTTC
CATSETGTPPIRYF
>TRBJ2-7|TRBV20-1|TRBD1|many
TGCAGTGCTAGAGATGAGAACAGGGGAGACTACGAGCAGTACTTC
CSARDENRGDYEQYF
>TRBJ2-5|TRBV7-2|TRBD2|many
TGTGCCAGCAGCTCCTTAGCGGGGGTAGAGACCCAGCACTTC
CASSSLAGVETQHF
>TRBJ1-1|TRBV5-1|.|many
TGCGCCAGCAGCTTGGCCCAGCTCAGTGAAGCTTTCTTT
CASSLAQLSEAFF
>TRBJ2-5|TRBV6-5|.|many
TGTGCCAGCAGCTACCTTCTCGGGTACCAAGAGACCCAGTACTTC
CASSYLLGYQETQYF
>TRBJ1-6|TRBV18|.|.
TGTGCCAGCTCACCCCCCGCCAGTAACTTTTCACCCCTCCACTTT
CASSPPASNFSPLHF
>TRBJ2-6|TRBV28|TRBD2|many
TGTGCCAGCGCAGCAGCGGGGAGCTCTGGGGCCAACGTCCTGACTTTC
CASAAAGSSGANVLTF
>TRBJ2-7|TRBV20-1|.|many
TGCAGTGCTAGAGTAATAGGGCTGCCCTCCTACGAGCAGTACTTC
CSARVIGLPSYEQYF
>TRBJ1-1|TRBV12-3/TRBV12-4|.|many
TGTGCCAGCAGCATAGGAGGGGGAGGCACTGAAGCTTTCTTT
CASSIGGGGTEAFF
>TRBJ2-5|TRBV2|.|many
TGTGCCAGCAGTGAGCCCCTGTTTGTGTCCGAAGAGACCCAGTACTTC
CASSEPLFVSEETQYF
>TRBJ1-1|TRBV3-1|TRBD1|few
TGTGCCAGCCAGAACAGGGACAGGGTTTCCCCTGAAGCTTTCTTT
CASQNRDRVSPEAFF
>TRBJ2-7|TRBV20-1|TRBD2|many
TGCAGTGCTAGAGGCCGACTAGCGGCTACCTACGAGCAGTACTTC
CSARGRLAATYEQYF
>TRBJ1-5|TRBV5-1|TRBD1|many
TGCGCCAGCAGCGCCGGACAGGATTCGGGACAGCCCCAGCATTTT
CASSAGQDSGQPQHF
>TRBJ2-2|TRBV28|.|few
TGTACCAGCAGTTCTTCCGGGGAGCTGTTTTTT
CTSSSSGELFF
>TRBJ2-5|TRBV30|TRBD2|.
TGTGCCTGGAGTGTTGGCGGGAGGGGGACCCAGTACTTC
CAWSVGGRGTQYF
>TRBJ2-4|TRBV5-1|.|.
TGCGCCAGCAGCCTGGACCATATGAATGGCATTAAGTACTTC
CASSLDHMNGIKYF
>TRBJ1-2|TRBV2|.|many
TGTGCCAGCAGTGAATGGGGGGCTATCGGCTACACCTTC
CASSEWGAIGYTF
>TRBJ1-1|TRBV18|TRBD1|.
TGTGCCAGCTCATCATTAGTCAGGGGGTTGGTTACTGAAGCTTTCTTT
CASSSLVRGLVTEAFF